These 30 T cell receptor beta chains originate from one sample sequenced in a study of T cells expressing NK-cell markers. Reprocessing the 5' RACE reads, TCRdb reports a single entry for every CDR3 protein and omits DNA. The sample features hundreds of thousands of distinct CDR3 sequences, with approximately 3.6% in its top ten. Sequences were obtained from blood T cells: a sorted CD56 or NKG2C T cell subset, CD4+ or CD8+ T cells, or bulk PBMC T cells (not recorded which). These TCRs come from a man younger than 30 in good health.

The chain has TRBV3-1 and TRBJ2-5; TCRdb proposes TRBD2, but this gene call is untestable without DNA. CDR1 LGHDT and CDR2 YNNKEL come from the germline V gene (reference sequence). This CDR3 comprises 17 residues. The CDR3 loop is CASSPNPGLAGPETQYF.

CDR3 sequence: CASSRDRGDNGYTF. The chain has TRBV2 and TRBJ1-2; there is no DNA to check the TCRdb D call of TRBD1. Germline values: CDR1 SNHLY, CDR2 FYNNEI. This CDR3 is built from 14 residues. Supplemented by reference TRBV2 and TRBJ1-2, the full variable domain reads EPEVTQTPSHQVTQMGQEVILRCVPISNHLYFYWYRQILGQKVEFLVSFYNNEISEKSEIFDDQFSVERPDGSNFTLKIRSTKLEDSAMYFCASSRDRGDNGYTFGSGTRLTVV.

The chain carries TRBV12-5 and TRBJ2-5; TCRdb's D call of TRBD2 is untestable without DNA. CDR3 length equals 14 residues. Germline CDR1 is LGHNT and CDR2 is FRNRAP. CDR3 protein: CASELAGEQETQYF.

The chain employs TRBV12-3 or TRBV12-4 and TRBJ1-1; TCRdb lists TRBD1, though no DNA is available to test this call. This CDR3 region has 14 residues. CDR3: CASRGGTGGTEAFF.

This rearrangement joins TRBV11-2 to TRBJ2-3; lacking DNA, the TRBD2 call made by TCRdb goes unchecked. Germline CDR1 SGHAT, CDR2 FQNNGV. The CDR3 extends over 17 amino acids. The CDR3 spells CASSLDLSAGITDTQYF.

This chain connects TRBV7-2 to TRBJ2-7; the D gene TCRdb calls, TRBD1, cannot be checked with no DNA. Germline CDR1 SGHTA, CDR2 FQGNSA. The CDR3 spans 12 residues. CDR3 sequence reads: CASSFRQYEQYF. The full variable domain, with the rest looked up from reference TRBV7-2 and TRBJ2-7, is GAGVSQSPSNKVTEKGKDVELRCDPISGHTALYWYRQSLGQGLEFLIYFQGNSAPDKSGLPSDRFSAERTGGSVSTLTIQRTQQEDSAVYLCASSFRQYEQYFGPGTRLTVT.

The rearrangement links TRBV20-1 to TRBJ1-2. CDR3 length: 13 residues. The V gene's germline CDR1 is DFQATT and CDR2 SNEGSKA (reference sequence). The CDR3 protein is CSAGRTRDYGYTF.

V is TRBV7-2 and J is TRBJ2-5; TCRdb's assignment of TRBD1 cannot be checked, as there is no DNA. The germline V gene encodes CDR1 SGHTA and CDR2 FQGNSA. The CDR3 is made up of 16 amino acids. The chain's CDR3 is CASSLVDLQGPETQYF. The full variable domain, rest sourced from reference TRBV7-2 and TRBJ2-5, is GAGVSQSPSNKVTEKGKDVELRCDPISGHTALYWYRQSLGQGLEFLIYFQGNSAPDKSGLPSDRFSAERTGGSVSTLTIQRTQQEDSAVYLCASSLVDLQGPETQYFGPGTRLLVL.

The rearrangement joins TRBV27 to TRBJ2-7; TCRdb picks TRBD1, but there is no DNA to check that call. Germline V gene data show CDR1 as MNHEY and CDR2 as SMNVEV (reference sequence). The CDR3 is 14 residues long. CDR3 in amino acids: CASTHTPQSYEQYF.

The genes are TRBV2 and TRBJ2-1; lacking DNA, the TRBD2 call made by TCRdb goes unchecked. The CDR3 covers 16 residues. The germline V gene encodes CDR1 SNHLY and CDR2 FYNNEI. The CDR3 sequence: CASSKFTSGAADEQFF.

The gene calls are TRBV12-3 or TRBV12-4 and TRBJ2-1; without DNA, the TCRdb call of TRBD1 cannot be checked. CDR3 length: 15 amino acids. CDR3 in amino acids: CASSDRGTGANEQFF.

The genes are TRBV10-3 and TRBJ1-5; TCRdb calls TRBD1, which cannot be checked without DNA. Per the germline V gene, CDR1 is ENHRY and CDR2 is SYGVKD. The CDR3 is 17 residues long. The CDR3 loop reads CAISGKPLEGDNQPQHF.

The chain joins TRBV12-3 or TRBV12-4 to TRBJ2-5; with no DNA, the TCRdb D assignment of TRBD2 cannot be verified. The CDR3 runs 15 residues. The CDR3 is CASTGLAGGRETQYF.

The chain employs TRBV7-8 and TRBJ2-1; TCRdb names TRBD2, which stays unverified in the absence of DNA. The length of the CDR3 is 18 residues. Germline CDR1 and CDR2: SGHVS and FQNEAQ. This CDR3 is CASSSQKAGTAPYNEQFF.

The rearrangement joins TRBV11-2 to TRBJ2-1. CDR1 and CDR2 (germline): SGHAT, FQNNGV. The CDR3 is 16 residues long. The CDR3 sequence is CASSSRLAVYYNEQFF. Looking up the rest from reference TRBV11-2 and TRBJ2-1 gives the full variable domain: EAGVAQSPRYKIIEKRQSVAFWCNPISGHATLYWYQQILGQGPKLLIQFQNNGVVDDSQLPKDRFSAERLKGVDSTLKIQPAKLEDSAVYLCASSSRLAVYYNEQFFGPGTRLTVL.

V usage is TRBV2 and J usage is TRBJ2-1; no DNA is available, so the TRBD2 call from TCRdb remains unchecked. Germline values: CDR1 SNHLY, CDR2 FYNNEI. The CDR3 totals 15 residues. The CDR3 sequence: CASTLSGRALGEQFF.

This chain uses TRBV5-6 with TRBJ2-1. Germline assignment: CDR1 SGHDT and CDR2 YYEEEE. This CDR3 region has 15 residues. CDR3 amino acids: CASNIDGRAYNEQFF.

The J gene is TRBJ1-5, the V gene TRBV7-9. Germline V gene sequence: CDR1 SEHNR, CDR2 FQNEAQ (reference sequence). The CDR3 is made up of 13 amino acids. This CDR3 reads CASSSYQNQPQHF.

The V and J genes are TRBV7-8 and TRBJ2-3. CDR1 and CDR2 from the germline V gene are SGHVS and FQNEAQ. CDR3 length: 15 residues. CDR3 sequence: CASSLRVAITDTQYF.

The chain joins TRBV4-3 to TRBJ2-1; the D gene TCRdb calls, TRBD1, cannot be checked with no DNA. Germline V CDR1 and CDR2: LGHNA, YSLEER. This CDR3 contains 16 residues. The CDR3: CASSQGVRTGKDEQFF.

This chain joins TRBV28 and TRBJ2-5; TCRdb's D gene call, TRBD2, goes unchecked for lack of DNA. CDR1 is MDHEN, CDR2 SYDVKM, per germline. The CDR3 extends over 14 amino acids. The CDR3: CASSLGGTEETQYF.

V and J are TRBV7-9 and TRBJ2-5. The CDR3 sequence is 14 residues long. Germline values: CDR1 SEHNR, CDR2 FQNEAQ (reference sequence). CDR3 in amino acids: CASSVSATQETQYF.

V and J are TRBV15 and TRBJ2-1. Per the germline V gene, CDR1 is LNHNV and CDR2 is YYDKDF (reference sequence). There are 14 residues in the CDR3. This CDR3 is CATSRDPDRNEQFF. Full variable domain (rest looked up from reference TRBV15 and TRBJ2-1): DAMVIQNPRYQVTQFGKPVTLSCSQTLNHNVMYWYQQKSSQAPKLLFHYYDKDFNNEADTPDNFQSRRPNTSFCFLDIRSPGLGDTAMYLCATSRDPDRNEQFFGPGTRLTVL.

The V and J genes are TRBV7-8 and TRBJ2-1. In germline, CDR1 is SGHVS, CDR2 FQNEAQ. The CDR3 contains 15 residues. The CDR3 loop is CASSLALAYFTEQFF.

The J gene is TRBJ1-2, the V gene TRBV12-3 or TRBV12-4. The CDR3 totals 14 residues. The CDR3: CASSYDRTNYGYTF.

V and J are TRBV12-3 or TRBV12-4 and TRBJ2-5; TCRdb's D call, TRBD1, is unchecked because there is no DNA. The CDR3 runs 14 residues. The CDR3 is CASSPPGGVKTQYF.

This chain joins TRBV5-1 and TRBJ2-1; there is no DNA to check the TCRdb D call of TRBD2. The CDR3 loop spans 17 amino acids. CDR1 and CDR2 from the germline V gene are SGHRS and YFSETQ. This chain's CDR3 is CASSPTGVSGIYNEQFF. Complete variable domain (other parts from reference TRBV5-1 and TRBJ2-1): KAGVTQTPRYLIKTRGQQVTLSCSPISGHRSVSWYQQTPGQGLQFLFEYFSETQRNKGNFPGRFSGRQFSNSRSEMNVSTLELGDSALYLCASSPTGVSGIYNEQFFGPGTRLTVL.

The gene calls are TRBV4-3 and TRBJ2-1; TCRdb reports TRBD2, a call that lacks DNA to check it against. CDR1 and CDR2 (germline): LGHNA, YSLEER. The CDR3 length is 16 residues. CDR3 protein: CASSQGWLAEGYEQFF.

The J gene is TRBJ2-3, the V gene TRBV24-1; lacking DNA, the TRBD2 call made by TCRdb goes unchecked. The germline gives CDR1 KGHDR, CDR2 SFDVKD. The CDR3 has 18 amino acids. CDR3 loop: CATSDSPGLAGSGDTQYF.

The V and J genes are TRBV6-5 and TRBJ2-7; TCRdb outputs TRBD2, but without DNA this stays unchecked. This CDR3 has 14 residues. The germline V gene encodes CDR1 MNHEY and CDR2 SVGAGI. CDR3 residues: CASSYDGGRYEQYF.